The T cell receptor beta chain described here comes from a study of cytomegalovirus exposure and HLA in healthy donors. With regard to this clone: Its antigen is unknown.

Germline V gene sequence: CDR1 KGHSH, CDR2 LQKENI. This CDR3 has 13 residues. The V end was cut by 5 bases, the J end by 6 bases, with 11 bases between. 60 Vbeta and 13 Jbeta primers were used in PCR. Profiling relied on immunoSEQ multiplex PCR, and the TCRdb table lists in-frame clones only, not all of them. The sample table sets out some 120,000 clones. Study observations and caveats: Reportedly, diagnosis of cytomegalovirus status by the classifier showed high specificity and sensitivity. A later analysis showed HLA-associated TCR beta chains outstripping equally common others in clonal expansion. Segments of the TCR beta V type were, in most cases, productive about 90% or about 30% of the time in an earlier analysis.

The chain recombines TRBV18 with TRBJ2-1; D not resolved. The sequenced sample consisted of PBMCs. This clonotype originated in a man aged 40-49 years in good health and CMV-seronegative. DNA for the CDR3: TGTGCCAGCTCAGGGCTTCATGGCAATGAGCAGTTCTTC. Amino acid sequence: CASSGLHGNEQFF.